This entry lists 2 T cell receptor beta chains sequenced from one sample in a study of T cell responses to AZD1222 COVID-19 vaccine. Assay: immunoSEQ multiplex PCR; the TCRdb copy retains only in-frame clones and omits some. Among some 250,000 clones listed, around 93% were seen once. Source: peripheral blood, taken 28 days after the second AZD1222 dose. These receptors came from an adult who received the AZD1222 COVID-19 vaccine.

This chain uses TRBV28 with TRBJ2-1; D gene uncertain. Per the germline V gene, CDR1 is MDHEN and CDR2 is SYDVKM. The CDR3 consists of 16 residues. With 6 bases removed from V and 0 bases from J, the gap between germline ends came to 15 bases. CDR3 bases: TGTGCCAGCAGCTCGTTCGACTCAAGCTCCTACAATGAGCAGTTCTTC. As protein: CASSSFDSSSYNEQFF.

The chain combines TRBV11-3 with TRBJ2-1; 10 nucleotides match TRBD2. This CDR3 comprises 15 residues. Germline CDR1 reads SGHNT; CDR2 reads YENEEA. V lost 1 base, J lost 8 bases, and 5 bases stayed unmatched. The CDR3 reads CASSLGLAGGDEQFF. CDR3 in DNA: TGTGCCAGCAGCTTAGGACTAGCGGGCGGCGATGAGCAGTTCTTC.